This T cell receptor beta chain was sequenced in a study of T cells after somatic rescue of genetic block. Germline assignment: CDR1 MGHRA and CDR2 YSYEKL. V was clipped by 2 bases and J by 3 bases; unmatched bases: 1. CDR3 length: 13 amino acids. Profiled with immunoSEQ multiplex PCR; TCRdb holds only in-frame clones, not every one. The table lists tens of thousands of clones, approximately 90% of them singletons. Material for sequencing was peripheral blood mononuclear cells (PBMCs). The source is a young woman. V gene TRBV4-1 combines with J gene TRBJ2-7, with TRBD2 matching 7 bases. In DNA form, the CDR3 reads TGCGCCAGCAGCCAATGGGAGGGCTACGAGCAGTACTTC. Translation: CASSQWEGYEQYF.